This T cell receptor (beta chain) was observed in a study of identical twins. One entry per CDR3 protein, called by TCRdb with MiXCR from the 5' RACE reads. The sample records some 1,700,000 distinct CDR3 sequences, about 32% being singletons. The V end was cut by 0 bases, the J end by 7 bases, with 20 bases between. CDR3 length: 16 amino acids. CDR1 is SGDLS and CDR2 is YYNGEE in the germline V gene. The clonotype was recovered from a newborn girl in good health. The rearrangement links TRBV9 to TRBJ2-7; tentative D call: TRBD1 (5 bases). The sequenced sample consisted of cord blood. The CDR3 bases are TGTGCCAGCAGCGTAGCTAGGGGTAGTCGCTACAATGAGCAGTACTTC. Translating gives CASSVARGSRYNEQYF.